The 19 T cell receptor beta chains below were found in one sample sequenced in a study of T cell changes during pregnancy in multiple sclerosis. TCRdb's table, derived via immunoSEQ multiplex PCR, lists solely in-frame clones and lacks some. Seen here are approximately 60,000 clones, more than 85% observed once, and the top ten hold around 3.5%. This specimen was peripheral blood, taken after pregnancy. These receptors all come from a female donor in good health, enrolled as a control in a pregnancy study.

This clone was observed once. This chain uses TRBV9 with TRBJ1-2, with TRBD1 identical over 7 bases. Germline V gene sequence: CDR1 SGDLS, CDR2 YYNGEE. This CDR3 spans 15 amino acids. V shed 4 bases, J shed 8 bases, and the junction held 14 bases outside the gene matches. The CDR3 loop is CASSIRGGGRVGYTF. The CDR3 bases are TGTGCCAGCAGCATCAGAGGGGGCGGCAGGGTCGGCTACACCTTC.

CDR3: CASSQQGLANYGYTF. The DNA of the CDR3 is TGCGCCAGCAGCCAGCAGGGTCTAGCTAACTATGGCTACACCTTC. The V gene is TRBV4-3, the J gene TRBJ1-2; perhaps TRBD1 as D (5 bases). CDR1 LGHNA and CDR2 YSLEER come from the germline V gene. V shed 3 bases and J shed 0 bases, with 11 bases lying between them. The CDR3 runs 15 residues.

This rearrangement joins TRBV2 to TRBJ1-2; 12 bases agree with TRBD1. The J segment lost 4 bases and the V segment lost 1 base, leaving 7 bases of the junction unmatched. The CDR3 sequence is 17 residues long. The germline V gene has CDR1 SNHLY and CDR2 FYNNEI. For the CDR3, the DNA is TGTGCCAGCAGTGAAGAAACCCCGGGACAGGGGGCCTATGGCTACACCTTC. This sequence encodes CASSEETPGQGAYGYTF.

The CDR3 DNA follows: TGTGCCAGCAGTTACTCGGCCCACTCTGGAAACACCATATATTTT. Encoded protein: CASSYSAHSGNTIYF. The rearrangement uses TRBV6-5 and TRBJ1-3; D call uncertain. The V gene lost 0 bases and the J gene lost 0 bases, with 6 bases spanning the gap. This CDR3 region has 15 residues. Germline V gene lookup returns CDR1 MNHEY and CDR2 SVGAGI.

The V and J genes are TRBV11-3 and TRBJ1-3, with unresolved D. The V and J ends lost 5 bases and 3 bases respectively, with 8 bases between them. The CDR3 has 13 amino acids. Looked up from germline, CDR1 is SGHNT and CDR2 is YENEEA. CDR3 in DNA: TGTGCCAGCAGCCCCGGGATTGGAAACACCATATATTTT. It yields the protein CASSPGIGNTIYF.

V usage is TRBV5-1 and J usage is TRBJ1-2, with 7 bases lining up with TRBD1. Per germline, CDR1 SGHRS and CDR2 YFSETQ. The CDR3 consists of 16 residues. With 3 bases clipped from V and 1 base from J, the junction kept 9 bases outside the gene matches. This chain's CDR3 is CASSWTGQGVNYGYTF. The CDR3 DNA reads TGCGCCAGCAGCTGGACCGGGCAGGGGGTTAACTATGGCTACACCTTC.

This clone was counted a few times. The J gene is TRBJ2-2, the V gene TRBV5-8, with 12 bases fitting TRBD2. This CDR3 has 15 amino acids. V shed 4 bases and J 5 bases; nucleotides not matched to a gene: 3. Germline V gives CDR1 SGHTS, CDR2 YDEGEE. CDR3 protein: CASSASGRETGELFF. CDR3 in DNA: TGTGCCAGCAGCGCTAGCGGGAGGGAAACCGGGGAGCTGTTTTTT.

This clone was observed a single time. This chain's CDR3 is CASSFRDRGQKTGNTIYF. The DNA for the CDR3 is TGTGCCAGCAGCTTTCGGGACAGGGGACAGAAAACGGGAAACACCATATATTTT. This sequence joins TRBV7-8 and TRBJ1-3, with 10 nucleotides matching TRBD1. V lost 3 bases to trimming and J lost 4 bases; unmatched junction nucleotides: 12. The CDR3 totals 18 residues. Germline V gene data show CDR1 as SGHVS and CDR2 as FQNEAQ.

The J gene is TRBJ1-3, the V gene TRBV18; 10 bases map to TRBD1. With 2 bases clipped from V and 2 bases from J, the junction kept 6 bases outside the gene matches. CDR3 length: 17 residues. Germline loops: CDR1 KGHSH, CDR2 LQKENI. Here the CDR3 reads CASSPDYGTGAGNTIYF. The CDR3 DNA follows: TGTGCCAGCTCACCAGACTATGGGACAGGGGCTGGAAACACCATATATTTT. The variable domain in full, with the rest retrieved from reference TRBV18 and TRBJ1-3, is NAGVMQNPRHLVRRRGQEARLRCSPMKGHSHVYWYRQLPEEGLKFMVYLQKENIIDESGMPKERFSAEFPKEGPSILRIQQVVRGDSAAYFCASSPDYGTGAGNTIYFGEGSWLTVV.

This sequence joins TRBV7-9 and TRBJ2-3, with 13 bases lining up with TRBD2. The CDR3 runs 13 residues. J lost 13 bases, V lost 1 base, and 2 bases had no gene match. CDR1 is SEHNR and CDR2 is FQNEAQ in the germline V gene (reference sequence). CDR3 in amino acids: CASSLGTSGREYF. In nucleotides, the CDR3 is TGTGCCAGCAGCTTAGGCACTAGCGGGAGGGAGTATTTT.

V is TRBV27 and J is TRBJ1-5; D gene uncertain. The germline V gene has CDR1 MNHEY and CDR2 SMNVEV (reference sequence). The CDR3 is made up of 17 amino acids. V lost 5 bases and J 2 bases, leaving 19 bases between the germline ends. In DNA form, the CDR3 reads TGTGCCAGCAGTCCTAGGACTACACTCAGTGGCAATCAGCCCCAGCATTTT. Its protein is CASSPRTTLSGNQPQHF.

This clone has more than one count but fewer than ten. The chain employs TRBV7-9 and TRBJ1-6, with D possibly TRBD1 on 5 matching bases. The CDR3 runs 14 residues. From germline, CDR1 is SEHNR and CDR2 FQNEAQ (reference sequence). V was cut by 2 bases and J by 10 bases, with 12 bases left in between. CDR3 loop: CASSLRQGDSPLHF. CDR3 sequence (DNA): TGTGCCAGCAGCTTAAGGCAGGGTGACTCACCCCTCCACTTT.

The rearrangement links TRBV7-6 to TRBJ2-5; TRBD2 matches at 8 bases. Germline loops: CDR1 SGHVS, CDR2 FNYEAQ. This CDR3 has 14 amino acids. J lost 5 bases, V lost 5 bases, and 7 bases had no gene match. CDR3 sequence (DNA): TGTGCCAGCAGCCCCGCGGGAGGAGGGGAGACCCAGTACTTC. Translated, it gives CASSPAGGGETQYF.

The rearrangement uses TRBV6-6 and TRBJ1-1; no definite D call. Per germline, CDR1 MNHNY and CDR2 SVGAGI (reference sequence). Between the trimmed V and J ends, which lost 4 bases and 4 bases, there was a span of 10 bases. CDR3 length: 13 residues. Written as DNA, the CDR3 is TGTGCCAGCAGTTCTCCGGGGAGCACTGAAGCTTTCTTT. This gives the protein CASSSPGSTEAFF.

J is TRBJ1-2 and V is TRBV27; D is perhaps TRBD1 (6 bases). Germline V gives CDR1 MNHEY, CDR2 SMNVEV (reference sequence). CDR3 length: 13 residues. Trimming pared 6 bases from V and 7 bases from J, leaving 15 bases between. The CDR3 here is CASRGTLAAGYTF. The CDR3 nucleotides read TGTGCCAGCAGGGGGACACTTGCCGCTGGCTACACCTTC.

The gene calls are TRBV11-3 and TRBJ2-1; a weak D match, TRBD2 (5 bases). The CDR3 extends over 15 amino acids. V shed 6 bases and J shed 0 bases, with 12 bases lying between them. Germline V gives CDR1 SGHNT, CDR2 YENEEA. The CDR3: CASSSEGTSYNEQFF. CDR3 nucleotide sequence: TGTGCCAGCAGTTCTGAGGGAACCTCCTACAATGAGCAGTTCTTC. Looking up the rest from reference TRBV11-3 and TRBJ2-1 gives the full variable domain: EAGVVQSPRYKIIEKKQPVAFWCNPISGHNTLYWYLQNLGQGPELLIRYENEEAVDDSQLPKDRFSAERLKGVDSTLKIQPAELGDSAVYLCASSSEGTSYNEQFFGPGTRLTVL.

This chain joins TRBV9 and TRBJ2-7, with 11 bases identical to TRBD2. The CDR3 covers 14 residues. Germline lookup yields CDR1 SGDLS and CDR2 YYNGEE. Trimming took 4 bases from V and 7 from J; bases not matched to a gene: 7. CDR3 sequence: CASSTLAGGREQYF. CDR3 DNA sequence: TGTGCCAGCAGCACCTTAGCGGGAGGGAGGGAGCAGTACTTC. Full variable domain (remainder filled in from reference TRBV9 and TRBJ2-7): DSGVTQTPKHLITATGQRVTLRCSPRSGDLSVYWYQQSLDQGLQFLIQYYNGEERAKGNILERFSAQQFPDLHSELNLSSLELGDSALYFCASSTLAGGREQYFGPGTRLTVT.

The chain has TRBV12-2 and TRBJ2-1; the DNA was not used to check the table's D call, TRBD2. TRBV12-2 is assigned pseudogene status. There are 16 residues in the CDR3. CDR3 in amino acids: CASRSGTVADGHEQFF. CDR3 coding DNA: TGTGCAAGTCGCTCGGGAACGGTAGCCGACGGGCATGAGCAGTTCTTC.

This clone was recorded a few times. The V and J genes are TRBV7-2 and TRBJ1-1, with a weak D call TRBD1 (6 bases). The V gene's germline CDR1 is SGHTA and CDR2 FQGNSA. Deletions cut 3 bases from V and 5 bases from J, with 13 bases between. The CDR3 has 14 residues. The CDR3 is CASSFYLQGTEAFF. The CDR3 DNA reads TGTGCCAGCAGCTTCTACTTACAGGGAACTGAAGCTTTCTTT.